The 32 T cell receptor beta chains listed next were all sequenced from one sample in a study of neurological immune-mediated disorders. Each CDR3 protein is one row after TCRdb ran MiXCR on the 5' RACE reads. In the table there are over 45,000 distinct CDR3 sequences, about 5.8% of which are singletons. The specimen was CD4+ T cells from blood. Receptors originate from a woman aged 18-35 years with multiple sclerosis.

This clonotype was seen ten or more times. The J gene is TRBJ2-3, the V gene TRBV9; 11 bases line up with TRBD2. This CDR3 contains 15 residues. V lost 3 bases to trimming and J lost 5 bases; unmatched junction nucleotides: 5. Per the germline V gene, CDR1 is SGDLS and CDR2 is YYNGEE. The CDR3 loop reads CASSALLAGEDTQYF. The CDR3 bases are TGTGCCAGCAGCGCTTTACTAGCGGGAGAAGATACGCAGTATTTT.

This clonotype was observed at least ten times. The chain joins TRBV5-1 to TRBJ1-2; 8 nucleotides match TRBD1. Per germline, CDR1 SGHRS and CDR2 YFSETQ. This CDR3 comprises 16 residues. Trimming cost V 3 bases and J 3 bases; bases outside gene matches: 10. This chain's CDR3 is CASSSTPSGGHYGYTF. The DNA for the CDR3 is TGCGCCAGCAGCTCAACACCCTCAGGGGGCCACTATGGCTACACCTTC.

The chain uses TRBV10-3 and TRBJ1-6, with TRBD1 matching over 7 bases. Trimming at V came to 2 bases and at J to 9 bases, leaving 7 bases not matched to a gene. Per the germline V gene, CDR1 is ENHRY and CDR2 is SYGVKD. The CDR3 loop spans 15 amino acids. CDR3: CAISETTGLGSPLHF. The CDR3 DNA follows: TGTGCCATCAGTGAGACGACAGGGCTCGGTTCACCCCTCCACTTT.

This clonotype was counted between two and nine times. This chain joins TRBV7-6 and TRBJ2-1, with 9 nucleotides matching TRBD1. Germline loops: CDR1 SGHVS, CDR2 FNYEAQ. Trimming removed 5 bases from V and 1 base from J; junction bases left unmatched: 3. The CDR3 has 15 amino acids. CDR3 coding DNA: TGTGCCAGCAGCACAGGGGGCGGGTCCTACAATGAGCAGTTCTTC. Translated, it gives CASSTGGGSYNEQFF.

In its sample, this clonotype was seen many times. The gene calls are TRBV10-3 and TRBJ1-2, with D possibly matching TRBD1 (6 bases). The CDR3 is made up of 13 amino acids. With 6 bases removed from V and 2 bases from J, the gap between germline ends came to 10 bases. Germline assignment: CDR1 ENHRY and CDR2 SYGVKD. Here the CDR3 reads CAIREGGNYGYTF. Here the CDR3 DNA reads TGTGCCATCAGGGAGGGGGGGAACTATGGCTACACCTTC.

Ten or more counts support this clonotype. The chain links TRBV20-1 to TRBJ2-3, with 7 bases identical to TRBD1. J lost 3 bases, V lost 6 bases, and 12 bases had no gene match. From germline, CDR1 is DFQATT and CDR2 SNEGSKA (reference sequence). CDR3 length equals 15 residues. CDR3 nucleotide sequence: TGCAGTGCGAGAAAATACAGGGGAGATACAGATACGCAGTATTTT. As protein: CSARKYRGDTDTQYF.

The J gene is TRBJ2-1, the V gene TRBV27; 10 bases map to TRBD2. J gave up 7 bases and V 4 bases, and 7 bases lay outside the gene matches. Germline V gene sequence: CDR1 MNHEY, CDR2 SMNVEV (reference sequence). CDR3 length: 15 amino acids. The CDR3 DNA reads TGTGCCAGCAGTTCAGGGATAGCGGGGGGAAATGAGCAGTTCTTC. Protein sequence: CASSSGIAGGNEQFF.

This clonotype was counted at least ten times. The chain joins TRBV20-1 to TRBJ2-3; TRBD1 agrees at 12 bases. Germline trimming cut 6 bases from V and 2 bases from J; bases unmatched to any gene: 9. Germline lookup yields CDR1 DFQATT and CDR2 SNEGSKA (reference sequence). This CDR3 is built from 16 residues. CDR3 residues: CSAPVRDRGHTDTQYF. CDR3 sequence (DNA): TGCAGTGCCCCGGTTAGGGACAGGGGGCACACAGATACGCAGTATTTT.

Ten or more counts support this clonotype. The V and J genes are TRBV28 and TRBJ1-1; D may be TRBD1 (6 bases). The V gene's germline CDR1 is MDHEN and CDR2 SYDVKM. The CDR3 extends over 17 amino acids. Trimming took off 2 bases at V and 5 bases at J, with 21 bases between the two ends. The DNA for the CDR3 is TGTGCCAGCAGTTTAACCGGGACACTTCTAAAGGGGACTGAAGCTTTCTTT. It yields the protein CASSLTGTLLKGTEAFF.

The sample holds many counts of this clonotype. The chain recombines TRBV27 with TRBJ1-1; D not resolved. Trimming removed 5 bases from V and 8 bases from J, with 21 bases in between. The CDR3 has 15 amino acids. Germline loops: CDR1 MNHEY, CDR2 SMNVEV (reference sequence). The CDR3 protein is CASSPRTTSPKEAFF. Here the CDR3 DNA reads TGTGCCAGCAGTCCCCGGACCACATCCCCTAAGGAAGCTTTCTTT.

In its sample, this clonotype was seen many times. The CDR3 DNA follows: TGCAGTGCTAGACGGACTAGCGGGGTCGCAGATACGCAGTATTTT. Translation: CSARRTSGVADTQYF. The rearrangement links TRBV20-1 to TRBJ2-3, with TRBD2 identical over 12 bases. V gave up 2 bases and J gave up 4 bases; unmatched junction bases: 4. This CDR3 region has 15 residues. Germline V lookup: CDR1 DFQATT, CDR2 SNEGSKA (reference sequence).

This clonotype was recorded at least ten times. V is TRBV20-1 and J is TRBJ2-1; TRBD2 aligns across 10 bases. Losses at the gene ends were 3 bases for V and 10 bases for J; bases not matched to a gene: 24. This CDR3 spans 19 amino acids. Per the germline V gene, CDR1 is DFQATT and CDR2 is SNEGSKA (reference sequence). The CDR3 bases are TGCAGTGCTAGCAGGGGGATGAGGCTAGCGGGGGCTCGAGGTCCAGAGCAGTTCTTC. It translates to CSASRGMRLAGARGPEQFF.

This clonotype has a count of ten or more. The genes are TRBV7-2 and TRBJ1-1; 8 bases are a match to TRBD1. CDR3 length equals 15 residues. The germline V gene has CDR1 SGHTA and CDR2 FQGNSA. The V gene end was trimmed by 3 bases and the J gene end by 1 base; junction bases not matched to a gene: 4. CDR3 region: CASSLTGAANTEAFF. DNA of the CDR3: TGTGCCAGCAGCTTGACAGGGGCGGCGAACACTGAAGCTTTCTTT.

This rearrangement joins TRBV3-1 to TRBJ2-5; TRBD1 might be the D (5 bases). CDR1 LGHDT and CDR2 YNNKEL come from the germline V gene (reference sequence). Trimming removed 1 base at V and 3 bases at J, with 6 bases between. The CDR3 has 13 amino acids. Here the CDR3 DNA reads TGTGCCAGCAGCCAAGGCAGGGAAGAGACCCAGTACTTC. It encodes CASSQGREETQYF.

The sample holds many counts of this clonotype. V usage is TRBV5-1 and J usage is TRBJ1-4; TRBD1 aligns across 7 bases. V was pared by 1 base and J by 5 bases, with 2 bases of the junction left unmatched. Germline V lookup: CDR1 SGHRS, CDR2 YFSETQ. The CDR3 runs 14 residues. The DNA of the CDR3 is TGCGCCAGCAGCTTGAACAGGGGAAATGAAAAACTGTTTTTT. Amino acid sequence: CASSLNRGNEKLFF. The full variable domain, rest sourced from reference TRBV5-1 and TRBJ1-4, is KAGVTQTPRYLIKTRGQQVTLSCSPISGHRSVSWYQQTPGQGLQFLFEYFSETQRNKGNFPGRFSGRQFSNSRSEMNVSTLELGDSALYLCASSLNRGNEKLFFGSGTQLSVL.

This clonotype showed up many times. The J gene is TRBJ1-5, the V gene TRBV5-1, with TRBD1 as a possible D gene (5 bases). V lost 2 bases and J 1 base, leaving 10 bases between the germline ends. This CDR3 comprises 15 residues. Looked up from germline, CDR1 is SGHRS and CDR2 is YFSETQ. CDR3 sequence reads: CASSLGDSSNQPQHF. In DNA form, the CDR3 reads TGCGCCAGCAGCTTAGGGGATTCGAGCAATCAGCCCCAGCATTTT.

This clonotype appeared many times. The chain is built from TRBV4-1 and TRBJ2-1; TRBD2 matches at 9 bases. The V segment lost 0 bases and the J segment 10 bases; nucleotides outside the gene matches: 13. The CDR3 totals 17 residues. Germline lookup yields CDR1 MGHRA and CDR2 YSYEKL. CDR3 bases: TGCGCCAGCAGCCAAGATATTGCGCCTAGCGGGACTGGAGAGCAGTTCTTC. Protein: CASSQDIAPSGTGEQFF.

This clonotype was counted ten times or more. The chain links TRBV20-1 to TRBJ2-7; D gene uncertain. The CDR3 spans 13 residues. V was clipped by 1 base and J by 5 bases, with 12 bases between them. CDR1 and CDR2 (germline): DFQATT, SNEGSKA (reference sequence). This chain's CDR3 is CSARGRAEHEQYV. In DNA, the CDR3 is TGCAGTGCTAGAGGTAGGGCCGAACACGAGCAGTACGTC.

Only a few counts were recorded for this clonotype. This sequence joins TRBV30 and TRBJ2-6, with D possibly matching TRBD1 (5 bases). The ends were cut back, 3 bases at V and 0 bases at J, with 18 bases in the middle. Germline V gene lookup returns CDR1 GTSNPN and CDR2 SVGIG (reference sequence). The CDR3 sequence is 18 residues long. The CDR3 is CAWRSGFDSFSGANVLTF. The DNA of the CDR3 is TGTGCCTGGAGAAGTGGATTCGACAGCTTCTCTGGGGCCAACGTCCTGACTTTC.

The sample holds many counts of this clonotype. This chain links TRBV7-2 with TRBJ2-7; no firm D call. The CDR3 has 15 residues. Per germline, CDR1 SGHTA and CDR2 FQGNSA. V lost 0 bases, J lost 5 bases, and 14 bases lay in between. The CDR3 coding sequence is TGTGCCAGCAGCTTAGCGATCAAGGCCACCCACGAGCAGTACGTC. It codes for CASSLAIKATHEQYV.

In its sample, this clonotype was seen many times. This chain uses TRBV20-1 with TRBJ2-3; 7 bases are a match to TRBD1. Germline V CDR1 and CDR2: DFQATT, SNEGSKA (reference sequence). J lost 1 base, V lost 3 bases, and 13 bases had no gene match. This CDR3 is 17 amino acids long. The CDR3 reads CSASSGTVVIGTDTQYF. The CDR3 bases are TGCAGTGCTAGTTCAGGGACAGTGGTCATTGGCACAGATACGCAGTATTTT.

This clonotype was seen at least ten times. Its ends do not fully match the called genes, so a read error is possible. The V and J genes are TRBV5-1 and TRBJ2-6, with 11 nucleotides matching TRBD1. Germline CDR1 reads SGHRS; CDR2 reads YFSETQ. CDR3 length: 17 residues. The CDR3 sequence is CASSPGQGAAGANVLIF. The CDR3 coding sequence is TGCGCCAGCAGCCCCGGACAGGGGGCTGCTGGGGCCAACGTCCTGATTTTC.

This clonotype was seen at least ten times. The chain has TRBV6-1 and TRBJ1-1; weak D call: TRBD1 (6 bases). The length of the CDR3 is 13 residues. V lost 7 bases and J 1 base, leaving 10 bases between the germline ends. CDR1 and CDR2 (germline): MNHNS, SASEGT. The CDR3 DNA sequence: TGTGCCAGCAAAGCGGACAGGAACACTGAAGCTTTCTTT. It yields the protein CASKADRNTEAFF.

This clonotype occurred many times. The genes are TRBV3-1 and TRBJ2-2; no clear D gene. The germline gives CDR1 LGHDT, CDR2 YNNKEL (reference sequence). V gave up 0 bases and J gave up 5 bases, with 4 bases separating them. The CDR3 is 13 amino acids. The CDR3 DNA sequence: TGTGCCAGCAGCCAAGAGTGGACCGGGGAGCTGTTTTTT. This codes for CASSQEWTGELFF.

The table lists this clonotype with many counts. The genes are TRBV20-1 and TRBJ2-6, with D tentatively TRBD2 (6 bases). The CDR3 is 17 amino acids. CDR1 and CDR2 from the germline V gene are DFQATT and SNEGSKA (reference sequence). Trimming shortened V by 0 bases and J by 2 bases, and 14 bases separated the two germline ends. The CDR3 here is CSARDLSEGTGANVLTF. The CDR3 DNA follows: TGCAGTGCTAGAGATCTGTCGGAGGGGACTGGGGCCAACGTCCTGACTTTC.

This clonotype occurred many times. The genes are TRBV20-1 and TRBJ2-5; 9 positions match TRBD2. With V trimmed by 3 bases and J by 6 bases, 14 bases remained unmatched. The length of the CDR3 is 16 residues. Per the germline V gene, CDR1 is DFQATT and CDR2 is SNEGSKA (reference sequence). The CDR3: CSARGNAGGRVKTQYF. The CDR3 nucleotides read TGCAGTGCTAGGGGCAATGCGGGAGGGAGGGTAAAGACCCAGTACTTC.

The table lists this clonotype with many counts. The chain links TRBV20-1 to TRBJ2-4; D perhaps matches TRBD2 (5 bases). Germline CDR1 and CDR2: DFQATT and SNEGSKA (reference sequence). The CDR3 loop spans 14 amino acids. Trimming removed 4 bases from V and 8 bases from J, with 18 bases in between. CDR3 sequence (DNA): TGCAGTGCTACTCGCAGGCTGGGAGAGGACATTCAGTACTTC. Protein sequence: CSATRRLGEDIQYF.

This clonotype was seen ten or more times. This rearrangement joins TRBV25-1 to TRBJ2-7, with D possibly matching TRBD1 (6 bases). The germline gives CDR1 MGHDK, CDR2 SYGVNS. The V and J ends lost 1 base and 3 bases respectively, with 25 bases between them. The CDR3 extends over 19 amino acids. CDR3 DNA: TGTGCCAGCAGTGAATCTCTAGGGTCAGGGCAGGGGATCTACTACGAGCAGTACGTC. Residues: CASSESLGSGQGIYYEQYV.

This clonotype was observed a few times. The rearrangement links TRBV6-6 to TRBJ1-2; D may be TRBD1 (5 bases). The CDR3 runs 16 residues. The V gene lost 6 bases and the J gene lost 2 bases, with 19 bases spanning the gap. Germline loops: CDR1 MNHNY, CDR2 SVGAGI (reference sequence). For the CDR3, the DNA is TGTGCCAGCAGCCAAACGTCAAGGGGCGGCAACTATGGCTACACCTTC. It translates to CASSQTSRGGNYGYTF.

The chain is built from TRBV7-8 and TRBJ2-1; D tentatively reads TRBD1 or TRBD2 (5 bases each). The CDR3 has 12 amino acids. The ends were cut back, 4 bases at V and 11 bases at J, with 12 bases in the middle. Germline V gives CDR1 SGHVS, CDR2 FQNEAQ. The CDR3 sequence is CASSSGRTKQFF. The CDR3 region has the DNA TGTGCCAGCAGCTCGGGACGGACGAAGCAGTTCTTC.

This clonotype was seen many times. The gene calls are TRBV7-8 and TRBJ1-2, with D possibly matching TRBD1 (6 bases). Germline assignment: CDR1 SGHVS and CDR2 FQNEAQ. V lost 5 bases, J lost 4 bases, and 20 bases lay in between. The CDR3 loop spans 16 amino acids. The CDR3 is CASSLGTNAPSYGYTF. In nucleotides, the CDR3 is TGTGCCAGCAGCCTCGGGACAAACGCCCCTAGCTATGGCTACACCTTC.

This clonotype occurred many times. The chain links TRBV7-2 to TRBJ1-6; 8 nucleotides line up with TRBD1. Trimming removed 3 bases from V and 6 bases from J; junction bases left unmatched: 4. CDR1 SGHTA and CDR2 FQGNSA come from the germline V gene. The CDR3 loop spans 15 amino acids. This CDR3 is CASSFRTGPNSPLHF. The CDR3 region has the DNA TGTGCCAGCAGCTTCCGGACAGGGCCTAATTCACCCCTCCACTTT.